Listed here is a single TCR beta chain. This receptor's antigen is unknown. Base qualities were left out, and no much larger clone turns up one base away. TCRbeta CDR3 regions were amplified from genomic DNA by means of the immunoSEQ Assay, a bias-controlled multiplex PCR. From the authors' description of their analysis: The number of nucleated cells in each sample was estimated by amplification of reference gene primers within the assay. To quantify the absolute abundance of each unique TCRbeta CDR3 rearrangement, sequence reads were collapsed and filtered. Productive Simpson clonality was computed per sample as the square root of Simpson's diversity index over productive rearrangements. Not all clones reach the TCRdb copy of this immuneACCESS table, which keeps in-frame sequences only. Checked studies attribute under half of the gap to unresolved V genes and leave the rest unexplained. D and trimming were read from the DNA, whereas the V and J calls and clone size are those reported in that table. Across this sample there are 190,000 or so clones, with 89% seen only once. The ten largest clones represent about 7% of the sample.

The sample originates from a study of blood T cell repertoires in COVID-19 (TCRdb year 2020). Regarding the complete study: Samples covering the acute and convalescent phases of COVID-19 were provided by collaborators in the United States, Italy and Spain. Sample metadata almost always included a de-identified subject ID, COVID-19 status, age in years and sex. Where available, HLA class I and class II types were obtained from metadata supplied by the sample provider rather than from assay-based typing. The repertoires were released in a freely available public database intended as a resource for research on the immune response to SARS-CoV-2. Deeply sampled blood TCRbeta repertoires from subjects exposed to, actively infected with, or recovered from COVID-19 were included in the dataset. Samples were obtained from the ongoing ImmuneRACE study (first 160 participants) and from 1,254 subjects provided by 6 global collaborators. The prospective study material was composed of cDNA or gDNA derived from T cells, B-cell-depleted T cells, or PBMCs. The paper's findings and limits, for the study overall: How much clinical and demographic metadata was included differed by source and by participant, and the metadata was provided uncurated.

The germline V and J ends show losses of 4 bases and 7 bases respectively, and no gene match explains 12 bases of the junction. The germline V gene provides CDR1 SQVTM and CDR2 ANQGSEA. The CDR3 measures 15 amino acids from cysteine to phenylalanine. The sequence is cut down to CDR3 DNA, 45 bases in frame from base 1. The collaborating institutions used their own protocols to collect whole blood in K2EDTA tubes. For TCRbeta analysis, collaborator samples were shipped as frozen whole blood, as isolated PBMCs, or as DNA extracted from either sample type. The source is a man aged 35 to 55 with acute or convalescent COVID-19. The specimen was peripheral blood. The chain employs TRBV29-1 and TRBJ1-2, with 10 junctional bases fitting TRBD1. The CDR3 protein is CSVGIPGQGRIGYTF. The DNA reads as follows: TGCAGCGTTGGAATACCGGGACAGGGGAGAATTGGCTACACCTTC.